A single count supports the clone carrying this T cell receptor (beta chain). No antigen is known for it. This sample was taken from a study of cytotoxic CD8 clonotypes in ibrutinib-treated CLL. Findings and limits, study-wide: At the start, clonality exceeded age-matched healthy donors and followed circulating CD8+ T-cell counts. Sustained-remission and progressing patients had different sampling times.

The germline V gene encodes CDR1 LNHDA and CDR2 SQIVND (reference sequence). Trimming cost V 4 bases and J 3 bases; bases outside gene matches: 7. This CDR3 is 17 amino acids long. Clones were sequenced by immunoSEQ multiplex PCR, and TCRdb holds only the in-frame ones, with some missing. The sample records some 26,000 clones, approximately 85% being singletons. Sequences were derived from PBMCs, sampled after 24 months of ibrutinib treatment. This TCR was recovered from a human donor with chronic lymphocytic leukemia. V is TRBV19 and J is TRBJ2-1; the match to TRBD2 covers 12 bases. The CDR3 DNA sequence: TGTGCCAGTAGTAGGGCTAGCGGGGGGGCCAGCTACAATGAGCAGTTCTTC. It encodes CASSRASGGASYNEQFF. Complete variable domain (other parts from reference TRBV19 and TRBJ2-1): DGGITQSPKYLFRKEGQNVTLSCEQNLNHDAMYWYRQDPGQGLRLIYYSQIVNDFQKGDIAEGYSVSREKKESFPLTVTSAQKNPTAFYLCASSRASGGASYNEQFFGPGTRLTVL.